This T cell receptor (beta chain) was sequenced during a study of Ad26.COV2.S vaccination and SARS-CoV-2 variants. General study results and limits: Vaccine recipients had higher spike-specific TCR breadth than placebo recipients.

Here immunoSEQ multiplex PCR was the method, and the copy in TCRdb shows in-frame clones only, minus some. The sample holds hundreds of thousands of clones, about 85% seen once. V was trimmed by 1 base and J by 6 bases, leaving 13 bases between them. This CDR3 is built from 14 residues. Germline loops: CDR1 SEHNR, CDR2 FQNEAQ (reference sequence). A word on this clone: As yet, its antigen is unknown.

Regarding treatment: some 20 received Ad26.COV2.S at low or high dose, single or two shots; roughly five received placebo; per-sample allocation not given. Day 63 after the first vaccine or placebo injection was the time point for sampling. This sample comprised peripheral blood, obtained in a trial of Ad26.COV2.S vaccine versus placebo. This chain links TRBV7-9 with TRBJ2-7, with D perhaps TRBD1 (6 bases). The source is a person aged 18-65 years who received the Ad26.COV2.S COVID-19 vaccine or a placebo. CDR3 sequence reads: CASSLGTGTGEQYF. The CDR3 nucleotides are TGTGCCAGCAGCTTAGGAACAGGGACGGGCGAGCAGTACTTC.